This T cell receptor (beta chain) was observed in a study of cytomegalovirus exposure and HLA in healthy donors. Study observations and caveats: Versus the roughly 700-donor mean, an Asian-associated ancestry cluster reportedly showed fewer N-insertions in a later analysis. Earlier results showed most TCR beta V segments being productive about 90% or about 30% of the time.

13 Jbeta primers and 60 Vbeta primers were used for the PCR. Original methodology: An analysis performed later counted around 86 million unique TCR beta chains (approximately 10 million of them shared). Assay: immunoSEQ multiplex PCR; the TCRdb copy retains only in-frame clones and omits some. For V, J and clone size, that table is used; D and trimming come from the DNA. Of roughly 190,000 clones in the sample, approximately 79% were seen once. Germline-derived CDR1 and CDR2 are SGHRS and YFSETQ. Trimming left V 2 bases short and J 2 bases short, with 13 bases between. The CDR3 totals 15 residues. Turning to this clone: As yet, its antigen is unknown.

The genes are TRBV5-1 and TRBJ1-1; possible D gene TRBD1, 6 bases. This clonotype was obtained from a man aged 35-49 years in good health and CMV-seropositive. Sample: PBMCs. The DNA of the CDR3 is TGCGCCAGCAGCTTACCAGACAGGACCAACACTGAAGCTTTCTTT. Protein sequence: CASSLPDRTNTEAFF.